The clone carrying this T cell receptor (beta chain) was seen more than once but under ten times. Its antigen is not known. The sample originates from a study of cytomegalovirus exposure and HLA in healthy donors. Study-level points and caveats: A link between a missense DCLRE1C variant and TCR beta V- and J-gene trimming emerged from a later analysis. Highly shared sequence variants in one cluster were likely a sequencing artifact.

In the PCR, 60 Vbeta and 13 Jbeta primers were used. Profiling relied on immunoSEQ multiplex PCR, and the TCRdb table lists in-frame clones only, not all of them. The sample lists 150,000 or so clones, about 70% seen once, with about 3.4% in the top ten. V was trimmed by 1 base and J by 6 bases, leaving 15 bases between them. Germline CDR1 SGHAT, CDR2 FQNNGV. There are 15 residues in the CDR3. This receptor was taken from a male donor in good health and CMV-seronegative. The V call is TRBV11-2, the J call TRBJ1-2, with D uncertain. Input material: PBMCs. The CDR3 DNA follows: TGTGCCAGCAGCTTAGCCCCAGCGCCCTATCATGGCTACACCTTC. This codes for CASSLAPAPYHGYTF.